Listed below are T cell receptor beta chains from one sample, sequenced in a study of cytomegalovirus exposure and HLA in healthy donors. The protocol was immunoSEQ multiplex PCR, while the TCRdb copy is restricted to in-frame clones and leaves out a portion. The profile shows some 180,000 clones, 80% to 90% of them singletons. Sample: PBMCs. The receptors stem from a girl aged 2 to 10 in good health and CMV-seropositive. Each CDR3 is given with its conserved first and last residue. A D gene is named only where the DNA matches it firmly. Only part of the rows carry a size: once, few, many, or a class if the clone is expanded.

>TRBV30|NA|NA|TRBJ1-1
CAWSPRLRGQNTEAFF
TGTGCCTGGAGTCCACGCCTCAGGGGCCAGAACACTGAAGCTTTCTTT
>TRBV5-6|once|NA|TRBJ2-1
CASSYRQVVGNEQFF
TGTGCCAGCAGCTATCGACAGGTGGTTGGCAATGAGCAGTTCTTC
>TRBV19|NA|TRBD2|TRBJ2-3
CASRLLAGDGTDTQYF
TGTGCCAGTAGATTACTAGCGGGAGATGGCACAGATACGCAGTATTTT
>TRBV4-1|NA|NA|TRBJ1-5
CASSQGRAGSNQPQHF
TGCGCCAGCAGCCAAGGGCGCGCAGGGTCCAATCAGCCCCAGCATTTT
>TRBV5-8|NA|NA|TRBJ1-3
CASSLASGAGNTIYF
TGTGCCAGCAGCTTGGCCTCTGGAGCTGGAAACACCATATATTTT
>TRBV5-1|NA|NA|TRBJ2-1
CASSLLIQAGPNYNEQFF
TGCGCCAGCAGCTTGTTGATTCAGGCGGGGCCGAACTACAATGAGCAGTTCTTC
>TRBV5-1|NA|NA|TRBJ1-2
CASREGNYGYTF
TGCGCCAGCAGAGAGGGTAACTATGGCTACACCTTC
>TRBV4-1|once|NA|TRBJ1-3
CASSLGLPRIISGNTIYF
TGCGCCAGCAGCCTCGGACTCCCCCGAATCATCTCTGGAAACACCATATATTTT
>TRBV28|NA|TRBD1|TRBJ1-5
CASSSGDRVNQPQHF
TGTGCCAGCAGTTCTGGGGACAGGGTCAATCAGCCCCAGCATTTT
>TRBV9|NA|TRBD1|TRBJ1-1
CASSASPTGEAEAFF
TGTGCCAGCAGCGCATCCCCAACAGGGGAGGCTGAAGCTTTCTTT
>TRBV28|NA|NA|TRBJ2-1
CASPRTFGDNEQFF
TGTGCCAGCCCTCGGACATTTGGGGACAATGAGCAGTTCTTC
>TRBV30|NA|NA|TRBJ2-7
CAWSVRGDGQYF
TGTGCCTGGAGTGTACGCGGGGACGGGCAGTACTTC
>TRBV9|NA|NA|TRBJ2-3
CASSVEPGRGTQYF
TGTGCCAGCAGCGTAGAGCCAGGGCGGGGTACGCAGTATTTT
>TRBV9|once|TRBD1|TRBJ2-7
CASSVGTGTVYEQYF
TGTGCCAGCAGCGTCGGGACAGGGACCGTCTACGAGCAGTACTTC
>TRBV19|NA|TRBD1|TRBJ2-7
CASSKDRTSYEQYF
TGTGCCAGTAGCAAGGACAGGACCTCCTACGAGCAGTACTTC
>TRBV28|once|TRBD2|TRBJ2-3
CASSFLAGDSEDTQYF
TGTGCCAGCAGTTTCCTAGCGGGAGACTCGGAGGATACGCAGTATTTT
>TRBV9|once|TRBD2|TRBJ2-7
CASSVGTSGSPSYEQYF
TGTGCCAGCAGCGTAGGGACTAGCGGGAGCCCCTCCTACGAGCAGTACTTC
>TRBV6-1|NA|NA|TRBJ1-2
CASSETGSNLYGYTF
TGTGCCAGCAGTGAAACAGGGTCTAACCTCTATGGCTACACCTTC
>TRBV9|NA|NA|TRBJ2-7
CASSEGDYLCEQYF
TGTGCCAGCAGCGAGGGGGACTACCTCTGCGAGCAGTACTTC
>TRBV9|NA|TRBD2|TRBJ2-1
CASSVGLAGGNEQFF
TGTGCCAGCAGCGTAGGGCTAGCGGGGGGTAATGAGCAGTTCTTC
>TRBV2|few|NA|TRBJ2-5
CASSNLREYQETQYF
TGTGCCAGCAGTAACCTGAGGGAGTACCAAGAGACCCAGTACTTC
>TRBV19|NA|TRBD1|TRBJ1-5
CASSMGQGNQPQHF
TGTGCCAGTAGTATGGGACAGGGGAATCAGCCCCAGCATTTT
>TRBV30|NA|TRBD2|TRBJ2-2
CAWTSGSDTGELFF
TGTGCCTGGACTAGCGGGAGTGACACCGGGGAGCTGTTTTTT
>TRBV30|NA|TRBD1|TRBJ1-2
CAWSGTESNYGYTF
TGTGCCTGGAGCGGGACAGAATCCAACTATGGCTACACCTTC
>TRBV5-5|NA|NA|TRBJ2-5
CASSLEGEETQYF
TGTGCCAGCAGCTTGGAGGGGGAAGAGACCCAGTACTTC
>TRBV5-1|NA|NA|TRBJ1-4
CASSVPGHPTNEKLFF
TGCGCCAGCAGCGTTCCGGGACACCCAACTAATGAAAAACTGTTTTTT
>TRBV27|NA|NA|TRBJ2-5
CASSSGTQYF
TGTGCCAGCAGTTCAGGGACCCAGTACTTC
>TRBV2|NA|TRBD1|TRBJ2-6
CASRSGQAVANVLTF
TGTGCCAGCAGATCTGGACAGGCCGTCGCCAACGTCCTGACTTTC
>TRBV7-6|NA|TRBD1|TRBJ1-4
CASSLGQGYEKLFF
TGTGCCAGCAGCTTGGGACAGGGGTATGAAAAACTGTTTTTT
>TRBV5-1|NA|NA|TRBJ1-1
CASSLGQGVSAEAFF
TGCGCCAGCAGCTTGGGTCAGGGTGTATCCGCCGAAGCTTTCTTT
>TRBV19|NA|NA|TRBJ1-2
CASRPSLGGAGGYTF
TGTGCCAGTAGACCCAGCCTCGGGGGGGCTGGTGGCTACACCTTC
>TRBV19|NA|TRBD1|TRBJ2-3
CASSAPGTGDGGQYF
TGTGCCAGTAGTGCCCCCGGGACAGGGGACGGTGGGCAGTATTTT
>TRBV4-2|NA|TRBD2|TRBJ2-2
CASSQELAGVTGELFF
TGTGCCAGCAGCCAGGAACTAGCGGGAGTCACCGGGGAGCTGTTTTTT
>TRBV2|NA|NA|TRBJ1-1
CASSRQEGIAEAFF
TGTGCCAGTTCTAGACAGGAAGGGATCGCTGAAGCTTTCTTT
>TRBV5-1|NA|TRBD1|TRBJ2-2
CASSQPTGDTGELFF
TGCGCCAGCAGCCAACCGACAGGGGACACCGGGGAGCTGTTTTTT